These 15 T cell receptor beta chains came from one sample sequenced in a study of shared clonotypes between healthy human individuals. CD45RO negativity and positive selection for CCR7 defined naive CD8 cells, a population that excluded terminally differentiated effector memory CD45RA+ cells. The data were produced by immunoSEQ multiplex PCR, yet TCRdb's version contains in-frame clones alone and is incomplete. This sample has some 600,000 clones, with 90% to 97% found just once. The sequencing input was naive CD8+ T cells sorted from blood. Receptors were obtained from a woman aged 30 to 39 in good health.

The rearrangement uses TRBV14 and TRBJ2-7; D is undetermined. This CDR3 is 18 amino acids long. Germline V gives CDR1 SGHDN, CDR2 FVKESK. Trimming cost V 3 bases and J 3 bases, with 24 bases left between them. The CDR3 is CASSQAASGGTYFYEQYF. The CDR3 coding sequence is TGTGCCAGCAGCCAGGCAGCCTCTGGCGGCACTTACTTCTACGAGCAGTACTTC.

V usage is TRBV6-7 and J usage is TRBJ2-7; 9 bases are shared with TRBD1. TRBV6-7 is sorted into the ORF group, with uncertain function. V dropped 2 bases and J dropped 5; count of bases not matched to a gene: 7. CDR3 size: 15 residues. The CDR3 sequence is CASSYPRDRVHEQYF. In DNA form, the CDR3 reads TGTGCCAGCAGTTACCCGAGGGACAGGGTCCACGAGCAGTACTTC.

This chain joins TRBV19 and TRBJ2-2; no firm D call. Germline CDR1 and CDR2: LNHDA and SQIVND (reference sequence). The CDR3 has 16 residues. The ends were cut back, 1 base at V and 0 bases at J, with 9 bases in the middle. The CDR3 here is CASSIGIYTNTGELFF. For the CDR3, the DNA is TGTGCCAGTAGTATAGGGATCTACACGAACACCGGGGAGCTGTTTTTT.

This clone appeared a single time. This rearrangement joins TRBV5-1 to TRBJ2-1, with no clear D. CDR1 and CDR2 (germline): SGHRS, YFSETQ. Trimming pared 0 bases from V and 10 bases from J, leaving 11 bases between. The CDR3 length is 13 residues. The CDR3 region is CASSLEVRAEQFF. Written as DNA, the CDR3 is TGCGCCAGCAGCTTGGAAGTTCGAGCGGAGCAGTTCTTC.

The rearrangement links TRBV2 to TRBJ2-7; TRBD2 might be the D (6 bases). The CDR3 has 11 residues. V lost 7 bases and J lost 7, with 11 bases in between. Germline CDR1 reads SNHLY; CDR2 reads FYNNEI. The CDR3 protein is CASNEAGEQYF. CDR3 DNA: TGTGCCAGCAACGAGGCGGGGGAGCAGTACTTC.

CDR3 DNA: TGTGCCAGCAGTTTCTCAGAAGTGAACGAGCAGTACTTC. Its translation: CASSFSEVNEQYF. The chain carries TRBV27 and TRBJ2-7; D is unresolved. CDR1 is MNHEY, CDR2 SMNVEV, per germline (reference sequence). The CDR3 is 13 amino acids. With 3 bases removed from V and 5 bases from J, the gap between germline ends came to 11 bases.

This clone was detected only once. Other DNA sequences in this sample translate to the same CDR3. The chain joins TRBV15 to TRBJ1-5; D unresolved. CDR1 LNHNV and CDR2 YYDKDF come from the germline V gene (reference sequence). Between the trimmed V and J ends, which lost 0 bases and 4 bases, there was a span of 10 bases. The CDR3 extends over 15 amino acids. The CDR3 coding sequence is TGTGCCACCAGCAGAGATATTGGCGTAAATCAGCCCCAGCATTTT. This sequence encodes CATSRDIGVNQPQHF. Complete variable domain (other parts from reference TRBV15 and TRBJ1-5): DAMVIQNPRYQVTQFGKPVTLSCSQTLNHNVMYWYQQKSSQAPKLLFHYYDKDFNNEADTPDNFQSRRPNTSFCFLDIRSPGLGDTAMYLCATSRDIGVNQPQHFGDGTRLSIL.

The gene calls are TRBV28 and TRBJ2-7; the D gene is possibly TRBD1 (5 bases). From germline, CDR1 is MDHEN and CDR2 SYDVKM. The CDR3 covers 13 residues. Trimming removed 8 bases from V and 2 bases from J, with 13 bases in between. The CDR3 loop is CASRRQFTYEQYF. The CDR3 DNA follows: TGTGCCAGCCGAAGACAGTTTACCTACGAGCAGTACTTC.

CDR3 in amino acids: CSVEGGPGTYEQYF. DNA of the CDR3: TGCAGCGTTGAAGGAGGGCCTGGCACCTACGAGCAGTACTTC. V usage is TRBV29-1 and J usage is TRBJ2-7; D possibly corresponds to TRBD2 (5 bases). V lost 1 base to trimming and J lost 2 bases, with 12 bases between them. The CDR3 sequence is 14 residues long. Germline V lookup: CDR1 SQVTM, CDR2 ANQGSEA.

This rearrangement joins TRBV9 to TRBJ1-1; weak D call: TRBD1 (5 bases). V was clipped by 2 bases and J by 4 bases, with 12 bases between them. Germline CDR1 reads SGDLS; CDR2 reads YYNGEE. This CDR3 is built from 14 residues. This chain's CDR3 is CASSVAGGGTEAFF. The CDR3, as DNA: TGTGCCAGCAGCGTGGCTGGGGGAGGCACTGAAGCTTTCTTT.

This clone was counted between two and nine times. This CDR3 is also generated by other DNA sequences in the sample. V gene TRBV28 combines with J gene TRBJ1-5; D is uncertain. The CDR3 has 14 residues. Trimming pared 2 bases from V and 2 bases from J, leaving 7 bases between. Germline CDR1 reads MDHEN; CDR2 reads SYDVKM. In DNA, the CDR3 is TGTGCCAGCAGTTTACGTGTTGGCAATCAGCCCCAGCATTTT. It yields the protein CASSLRVGNQPQHF.

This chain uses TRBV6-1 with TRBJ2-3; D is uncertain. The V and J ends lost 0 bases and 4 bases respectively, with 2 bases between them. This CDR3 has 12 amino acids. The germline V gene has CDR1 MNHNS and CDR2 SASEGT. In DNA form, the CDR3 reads TGTGCCAGCAGTGAAGCCGCAGATACGCAGTATTTT. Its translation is CASSEAADTQYF.

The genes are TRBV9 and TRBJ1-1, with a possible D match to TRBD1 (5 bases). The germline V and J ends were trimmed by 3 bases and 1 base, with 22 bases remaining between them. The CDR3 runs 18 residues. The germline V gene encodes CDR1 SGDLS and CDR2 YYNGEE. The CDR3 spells CASSGKTVSPGGNTEAFF. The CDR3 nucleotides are TGTGCCAGCAGCGGGAAGACAGTGTCCCCCGGGGGGAACACTGAAGCTTTCTTT.

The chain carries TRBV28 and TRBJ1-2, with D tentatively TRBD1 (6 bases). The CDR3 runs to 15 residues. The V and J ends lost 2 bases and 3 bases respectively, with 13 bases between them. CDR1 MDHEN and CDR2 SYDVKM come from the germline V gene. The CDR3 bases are TGTGCCAGCAGTTTAGGGCCAGGGGAGGACTATGGCTACACCTTC. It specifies CASSLGPGEDYGYTF.

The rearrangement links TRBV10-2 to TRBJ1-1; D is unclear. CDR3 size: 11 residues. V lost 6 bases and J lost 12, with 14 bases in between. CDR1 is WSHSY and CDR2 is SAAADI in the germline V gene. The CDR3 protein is CASREGRSTFF. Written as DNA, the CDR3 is TGCGCCAGCAGGGAAGGACGGTCGACTTTCTTT.